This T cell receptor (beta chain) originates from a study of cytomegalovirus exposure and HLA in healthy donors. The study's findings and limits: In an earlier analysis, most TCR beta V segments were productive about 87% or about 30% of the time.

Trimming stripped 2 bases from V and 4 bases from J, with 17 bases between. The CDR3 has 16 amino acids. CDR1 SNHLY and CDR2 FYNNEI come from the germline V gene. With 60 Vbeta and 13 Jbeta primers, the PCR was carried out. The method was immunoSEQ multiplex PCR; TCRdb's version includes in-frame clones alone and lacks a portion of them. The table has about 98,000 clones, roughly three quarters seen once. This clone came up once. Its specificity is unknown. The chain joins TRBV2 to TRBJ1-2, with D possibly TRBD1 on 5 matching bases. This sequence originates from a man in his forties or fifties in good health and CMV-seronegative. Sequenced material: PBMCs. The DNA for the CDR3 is TGTGCCAGCAGTGAACCACTGACGGGGGTTGGCTATGGCTACACCTTC. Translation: CASSEPLTGVGYGYTF.